These 21 T cell receptor beta chains were sequenced from one sample in a study of T cell repertoires in cytomegalovirus infection. What these receptors recognize is not known. TCRdb independently ran MiXCR on the reads; one entry per CDR3 protein. The table has roughly 920,000 distinct CDR3 sequences, roughly 30% seen once. The material sequenced was cultured CD8+ T cells from PBMCs, taken from culture after CMV antigen stimulation. These receptors were collected from a human donor in good health (CMV status not recorded). Some clones in this sample may be carry-over from other donors' samples.

The rearrangement links TRBV5-6 to TRBJ1-4; 7 bases agree with TRBD1. The CDR3 consists of 14 residues. The ends lost 4 bases at V and 9 bases at J; junction bases unmatched: 9. Looked up from germline, CDR1 is SGHDT and CDR2 is YYEEEE. The CDR3 bases are TGTGCCAGCAGCGCATGGACAGGTGGGAAAAAACTGTTTTTT. As protein: CASSAWTGGKKLFF.

This clonotype was counted ten times or more. The chain combines TRBV7-8 with TRBJ2-6; 7 nucleotides agree with TRBD2. V lost 4 bases to trimming and J lost 0 bases; unmatched junction nucleotides: 12. Germline V lookup: CDR1 SGHVS, CDR2 FQNEAQ. The length of the CDR3 is 19 residues. In nucleotides, the CDR3 is TGTGCCAGCAGCTCCCTCTTGGGAGCGGGGAACTCTGGGGCCAACGTCCTGACTTTC. It specifies CASSSLLGAGNSGANVLTF.

Ten or more counts support this clonotype. This chain links TRBV7-6 with TRBJ2-2, with a possible D match to TRBD2 (7 bases). The V end lost 0 bases, the J end lost 5 bases, and 10 bases lay between the germline ends. This CDR3 spans 15 amino acids. CDR1 and CDR2 (germline): SGHVS, FNYEAQ. The CDR3 sequence is CASSLAGGGTGELFF. The DNA for the CDR3 is TGTGCCAGCAGCTTAGCGGGAGGGGGGACCGGGGAGCTGTTTTTT.

The table lists this clonotype with a few counts. The chain couples TRBV7-3 to TRBJ1-4, with a weak D call TRBD1 (6 bases). From germline, CDR1 is SGHTA and CDR2 FQGTGA. The V end lost 1 base, the J end lost 13 bases, and 13 bases lay between the germline ends. CDR3 length: 13 amino acids. CDR3 sequence: CASSLKGGLGLFF. The DNA of the CDR3 is TGTGCCAGCAGCTTAAAAGGGGGGCTCGGACTGTTTTTT. Full variable domain (outside the CDR3, taken from reference TRBV7-3 and TRBJ1-4): GAGVSQTPSNKVTEKGKYVELRCDPISGHTALYWYRQSLGQGPEFLIYFQGTGAADDSGLPNDRFFAVRPEGSVSTLKIQRTERGDSAVYLCASSLKGGLGLFFGSGTQLSVL.

This chain joins TRBV4-1 and TRBJ2-1; TRBD1 or TRBD2 may be the D gene (5 bases each). This CDR3 spans 15 amino acids. Germline lookup yields CDR1 MGHRA and CDR2 YSYEKL. With 3 bases removed from V and 5 bases from J, the gap between germline ends came to 14 bases. The CDR3 reads CASSHPGTENNEQFF. CDR3 nucleotides: TGCGCCAGCAGCCACCCCGGGACCGAGAACAATGAGCAGTTCTTC.

The chain has TRBV4-3 and TRBJ1-1; D gene unclear. The V end was cut by 0 bases, the J end by 0 bases, with 8 bases between. The CDR3 is made up of 15 amino acids. The germline V gene has CDR1 LGHNA and CDR2 YSLEER. The CDR3 DNA is TGCGCCAGCAGCCAAGATCGGGCAGTGAACACTGAAGCTTTCTTT. Translated: CASSQDRAVNTEAFF.

The chain carries TRBV27 and TRBJ1-1; possibly TRBD1 for D (6 bases). The CDR3 is 13 amino acids. Germline V gene sequence: CDR1 MNHEY, CDR2 SMNVEV (reference sequence). V shed 3 bases and J shed 6 bases, with 11 bases lying between them. Here the CDR3 reads CASSFQAGAEAFF. The CDR3 region has the DNA TGTGCCAGCAGTTTTCAGGCAGGGGCTGAAGCTTTCTTT.

There are a few counts of this clonotype. This sequence joins TRBV12-3 or TRBV12-4 and TRBJ1-3, with 7 nucleotides matching TRBD1. The CDR3 covers 14 residues. The V gene end was trimmed by 7 bases and the J gene end by 4 bases; junction bases not matched to a gene: 7. CDR3 region: CASIEGARGNTIYF. The CDR3 nucleotides are TGTGCCAGCATAGAGGGGGCGCGGGGAAACACCATATATTTT.

This sequence joins TRBV7-3 and TRBJ2-1; 12 bases map to TRBD2. The CDR3 spans 15 residues. Trimming at V came to 5 bases and at J to 5 bases, leaving 4 bases not matched to a gene. Germline V gene data show CDR1 as SGHTA and CDR2 as FQGTGA. CDR3 residues: CASSATSGGHNEQFF. The CDR3, as DNA: TGTGCCAGCAGCGCGACTAGCGGGGGCCACAATGAGCAGTTCTTC.

The rearrangement joins TRBV11-2 to TRBJ2-3; perhaps TRBD2 as D (7 bases). Germline V gene sequence: CDR1 SGHAT, CDR2 FQNNGV. V shed 3 bases and J shed 11 bases, with 21 bases lying between them. The CDR3 spans 15 residues. CDR3 nucleotides: TGTGCCAGCAGCTTTGGGGGGGGGCGGGGCCCCGGGCAGTATTTT. Amino acid sequence: CASSFGGGRGPGQYF.

In this sample, this clonotype turned up many times. This chain joins TRBV7-8 and TRBJ1-1, with unresolved D. Trimming stripped 0 bases from V and 3 bases from J, with 5 bases between. The germline CDR1 and CDR2 sequences are SGHVS and FQNEAQ. This CDR3 contains 13 residues. The CDR3 sequence: CASSLATYTEAFF. The CDR3 DNA reads as TGTGCCAGCAGCTTAGCAACATACACTGAAGCTTTCTTT.

There are a few counts of this clonotype. V usage is TRBV27 and J usage is TRBJ1-1, with 8 bases lining up with TRBD1. The germline gives CDR1 MNHEY, CDR2 SMNVEV (reference sequence). V lost 0 bases to trimming and J lost 1 base; unmatched junction nucleotides: 4. CDR3 length: 16 residues. CDR3 in amino acids: CASSLSQGASNTEAFF. The DNA of the CDR3 is TGTGCCAGCAGTTTATCCCAGGGGGCATCGAACACTGAAGCTTTCTTT.

V and J are TRBV7-6 and TRBJ2-2, with D possibly TRBD1 on 6 matching bases. V shed 4 bases and J shed 8 bases, with 11 bases lying between them. CDR1 and CDR2 from the germline V gene are SGHVS and FNYEAQ. This CDR3 is built from 13 residues. The CDR3 bases are TGTGCCAGCAGCTGGACAGCACAAGGGGAGCTGTTTTTT. This encodes CASSWTAQGELFF.

The rearrangement uses TRBV28 and TRBJ1-2, with 9 nucleotides matching TRBD1. Germline trimming cut 8 bases from V and 4 bases from J; bases unmatched to any gene: 8. CDR3 length: 14 amino acids. CDR1 and CDR2 from the germline V gene are MDHEN and SYDVKM. CDR3 nucleotides: TGTGCCAGCGGAAAACTGGGACAGGGCTATGGCTACACCTTC. It specifies CASGKLGQGYGYTF.

This clonotype showed up just a few times. This rearrangement joins TRBV6-2 or TRBV6-3 to TRBJ1-1; a weak D match, TRBD1 (6 bases). Trimming removed 0 bases at V and 1 base at J, with 18 bases between. From germline, CDR1 is MNHEY and CDR2 SVGEGT. This CDR3 is 18 amino acids long. CDR3 DNA: TGTGCCAGCAGTTACTCGGTCATTGAAACAGGGAAGAACACTGAAGCTTTCTTT. It yields the protein CASSYSVIETGKNTEAFF.

V is TRBV4-1 and J is TRBJ2-1; TRBD1 agrees at 11 bases. The V segment lost 4 bases and the J segment 7 bases; nucleotides outside the gene matches: 3. This CDR3 region has 14 residues. In germline, CDR1 is MGHRA, CDR2 YSYEKL. The CDR3 is CASSRGQGANEQFF. CDR3 DNA: TGCGCCAGCAGCCGAGGACAGGGGGCTAATGAGCAGTTCTTC.

This chain links TRBV6-5 with TRBJ1-1, with 7 bases fitting TRBD1. Germline V CDR1 and CDR2: MNHEY, SVGAGI. After removal of 0 bases from V and 8 bases from J, the junction contained 24 bases not matched to a gene. CDR3 size: 20 residues. CDR3 coding DNA: TGTGCCAGCAGTTACTCGGGGTCTCCGGTTGAGGGGGCGGTCCCCTTGGAAGCTTTCTTT. Translated: CASSYSGSPVEGAVPLEAFF.

V gene TRBV12-5 combines with J gene TRBJ2-1; 10 nucleotides agree with TRBD1. Per germline, CDR1 LGHNT and CDR2 FRNRAP. The CDR3 sequence is 17 residues long. The V gene end was trimmed by 0 bases and the J gene end by 5 bases; junction bases not matched to a gene: 7. The CDR3 sequence is CASGLVTGTGADNEQFF. CDR3 coding DNA: TGTGCTAGTGGTTTGGTGACCGGGACAGGGGCTGACAATGAGCAGTTCTTC.

This clonotype was counted only a few times. Here the CDR3 DNA reads TGCGCCAGCAGTGTAGGCGCTGAAGCTTTCTTT. Amino acids: CASSVGAEAFF. The V gene is TRBV10-2, the J gene TRBJ1-1, with unresolved D. The CDR3 is 11 amino acids. Deletions cut 4 bases from V and 6 bases from J, with 6 bases between. Germline V gene sequence: CDR1 WSHSY, CDR2 SAAADI.

The CDR3 region has the DNA TGTGCTAGTGGTTTGGCATCGGACAGCAATACCTACAATGAGCAGTTCTTC. Its translation: CASGLASDSNTYNEQFF. This sequence joins TRBV12-5 and TRBJ2-1; the D gene is possibly TRBD1 (6 bases). Trimming left V 1 base short and J 2 bases short, with 15 bases between. This CDR3 contains 17 residues. Per the germline V gene, CDR1 is LGHNT and CDR2 is FRNRAP.

This clonotype occurred a few times. The chain employs TRBV27 and TRBJ2-3, with 9 bases aligning to TRBD1. This CDR3 spans 17 amino acids. Germline V gene sequence: CDR1 MNHEY, CDR2 SMNVEV (reference sequence). Trimming removed 3 bases from V and 3 bases from J; junction bases left unmatched: 10. CDR3 DNA: TGTGCCAGCAGTTTCATACGTCGGGACAGGGAAACAGATACGCAGTATTTT. As protein: CASSFIRRDRETDTQYF.